This paragraph covers one T cell receptor beta chain sequence. Its antigen is not identified. The CDR3 is 19 residues long. The V gene end was trimmed by 3 bases and the J gene end by 1 base; junction bases not matched to a gene: 9. From germline, CDR1 is SGHTA and CDR2 FQGNSA. Splitting of each subset's genomic DNA was done evenly across several immunoSEQ plates. TCRdb keeps only in-frame clones here, not all; method: immunoSEQ multiplex PCR. The sample has about 1.1 million clones, approximately 80% seen once. The sample originates from a study of shared clonotypes between healthy human individuals. Whole-study context: Each donor's CD4 naive and CD4 memory cells filled three plates apiece, CD8 naive two, and CD8 memory one.

All the donors were Caucasian adults who lived in Nashville, Tennessee. Study-wide findings and caveats: For naive CD4 cells, roughly 5% of clonotypes were shared across a handful of donors.

Sequencing used memory CD4+ T cells from PBMCs. Indicated subset: CD45RA-negative fraction. The TCR sequence derives from a man between 18 and 35 years old in good health. Some clones in this sample may be carry-over from other donors' samples. The chain uses TRBV7-2 and TRBJ2-1; 13 nucleotides line up with TRBD2. CDR3 DNA: TGTGCCAGCAGCTTCGGACTAGCGGGAGCCTCGCGATCCTACAATGAGCAGTTCTTC. Its translation: CASSFGLAGASRSYNEQFF. Filled out from reference TRBV7-2 and TRBJ2-1, the complete variable domain reads GAGVSQSPSNKVTEKGKDVELRCDPISGHTALYWYRQSLGQGLEFLIYFQGNSAPDKSGLPSDRFSAERTGGSVSTLTIQRTQQEDSAVYLCASSFGLAGASRSYNEQFFGPGTRLTVL.